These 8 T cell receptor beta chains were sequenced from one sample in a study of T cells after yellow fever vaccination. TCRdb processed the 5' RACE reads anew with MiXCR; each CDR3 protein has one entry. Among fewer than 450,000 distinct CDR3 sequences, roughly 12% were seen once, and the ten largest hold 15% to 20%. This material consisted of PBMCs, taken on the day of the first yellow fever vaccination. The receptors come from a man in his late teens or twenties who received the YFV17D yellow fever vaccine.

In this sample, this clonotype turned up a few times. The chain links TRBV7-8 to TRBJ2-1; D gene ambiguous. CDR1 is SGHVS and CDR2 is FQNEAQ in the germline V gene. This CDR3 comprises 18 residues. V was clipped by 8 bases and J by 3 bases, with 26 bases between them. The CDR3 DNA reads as TGTGCCAGCGGCCTTGCCGTTGGATCCTCGCAAGGCTACAATGAGCAGTTCTTC. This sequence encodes CASGLAVGSSQGYNEQFF.

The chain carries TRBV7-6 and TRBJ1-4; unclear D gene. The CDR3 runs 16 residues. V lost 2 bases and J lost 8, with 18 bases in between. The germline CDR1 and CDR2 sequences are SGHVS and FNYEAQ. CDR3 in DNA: TGTGCCAGCAGCTTAAGTATGACAAAGCTAACCGAAAAACTGTTTTTT. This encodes CASSLSMTKLTEKLFF.

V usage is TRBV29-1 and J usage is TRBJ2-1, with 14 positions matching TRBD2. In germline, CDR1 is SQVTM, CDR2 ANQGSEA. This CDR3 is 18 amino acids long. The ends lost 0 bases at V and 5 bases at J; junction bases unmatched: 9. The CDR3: CSVEDPPGTSGGNNEQFF. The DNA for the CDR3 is TGCAGCGTTGAAGACCCTCCGGGGACTAGCGGGGGTAACAATGAGCAGTTCTTC.

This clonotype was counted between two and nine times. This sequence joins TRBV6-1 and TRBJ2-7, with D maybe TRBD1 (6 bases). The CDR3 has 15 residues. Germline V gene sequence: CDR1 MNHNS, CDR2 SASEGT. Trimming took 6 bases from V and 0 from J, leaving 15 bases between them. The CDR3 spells CASSPRGPSSYEQYV. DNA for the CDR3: TGTGCCAGCAGCCCCAGGGGCCCTAGCTCCTACGAGCAGTACGTC.

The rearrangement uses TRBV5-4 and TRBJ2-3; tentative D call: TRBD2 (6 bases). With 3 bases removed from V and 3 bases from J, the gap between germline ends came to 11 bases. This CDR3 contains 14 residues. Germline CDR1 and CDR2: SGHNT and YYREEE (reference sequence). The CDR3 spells CASSSFAGTDTQYF. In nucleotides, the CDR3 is TGTGCCAGCAGCTCATTTGCGGGGACAGATACGCAGTATTTT.

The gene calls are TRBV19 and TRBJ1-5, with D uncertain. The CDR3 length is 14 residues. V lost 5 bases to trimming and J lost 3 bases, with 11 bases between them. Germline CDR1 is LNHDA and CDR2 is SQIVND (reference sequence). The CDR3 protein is CASSPGGHNQPQHF. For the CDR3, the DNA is TGTGCCAGTAGTCCAGGCGGTCACAATCAGCCCCAGCATTTT.

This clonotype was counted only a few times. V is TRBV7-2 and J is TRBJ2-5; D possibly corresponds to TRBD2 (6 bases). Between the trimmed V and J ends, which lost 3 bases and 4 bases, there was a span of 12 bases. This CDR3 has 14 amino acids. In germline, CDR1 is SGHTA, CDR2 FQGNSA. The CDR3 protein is CASSFRDWSETQYF. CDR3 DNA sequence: TGTGCCAGCAGCTTCCGGGACTGGTCAGAGACCCAGTACTTC. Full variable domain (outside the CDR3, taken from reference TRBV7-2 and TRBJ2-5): GAGVSQSPSNKVTEKGKDVELRCDPISGHTALYWYRQSLGQGLEFLIYFQGNSAPDKSGLPSDRFSAERTGGSVSTLTIQRTQQEDSAVYLCASSFRDWSETQYFGPGTRLLVL.

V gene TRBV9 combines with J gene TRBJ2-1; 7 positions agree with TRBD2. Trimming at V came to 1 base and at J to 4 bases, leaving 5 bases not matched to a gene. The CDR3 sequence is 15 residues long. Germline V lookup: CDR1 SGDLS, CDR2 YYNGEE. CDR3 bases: TGTGCCAGCAGCGTAAGGGGAGGGCCGTACAATGAGCAGTTCTTC. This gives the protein CASSVRGGPYNEQFF. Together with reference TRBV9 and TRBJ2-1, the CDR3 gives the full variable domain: DSGVTQTPKHLITATGQRVTLRCSPRSGDLSVYWYQQSLDQGLQFLIQYYNGEERAKGNILERFSAQQFPDLHSELNLSSLELGDSALYFCASSVRGGPYNEQFFGPGTRLTVL.